The 30 T cell receptor beta chains reported below all come from one sample, sequenced in a study of T cell changes during pregnancy in multiple sclerosis. Sequencing was performed with immunoSEQ multiplex PCR; in TCRdb, only in-frame clones are kept and a portion is missing. This table has around 26,000 clones, approximately 89% appearing once. The sample in question was CD8+ T cells from peripheral blood mononuclear cells, obtained in the first trimester of pregnancy. These receptors all come from a female donor in good health, enrolled as a control in a pregnancy study.

This clone has just a few counts. The DNA of the CDR3 is TGTGCCAGCATGGGGGGTCGGGAGCTGTTTTTT. It codes for CASMGGRELFF. This chain joins TRBV27 and TRBJ2-2; possible D gene TRBD2, 6 bases. The CDR3 consists of 11 residues. V gave up 7 bases and J gave up 9 bases, with 9 bases separating them. Per the germline V gene, CDR1 is MNHEY and CDR2 is SMNVEV (reference sequence).

The chain is built from TRBV7-9 and TRBJ2-1, with D tentatively TRBD1 (5 bases). CDR3 length: 15 amino acids. Trimming stripped 5 bases from V and 0 bases from J, with 11 bases between. The germline CDR1 and CDR2 sequences are SEHNR and FQNEAQ (reference sequence). This CDR3 is CASSDGHTSYNEQFF. The CDR3 nucleotides read TGTGCCAGCAGCGACGGACACACCTCCTACAATGAGCAGTTCTTC. Full variable domain (outside the CDR3, taken from reference TRBV7-9 and TRBJ2-1): DTGVSQNPRHKITKRGQNVTFRCDPISEHNRLYWYRQTLGQGPEFLTYFQNEAQLEKSRLLSDRFSAERPKGSFSTLEIQRTEQGDSAMYLCASSDGHTSYNEQFFGPGTRLTVL.

The V call is TRBV27, the J call TRBJ2-2; 9 bases fit TRBD2. V lost 5 bases, J lost 4 bases, and 11 bases stayed unmatched. This CDR3 is built from 17 residues. Germline V CDR1 and CDR2: MNHEY, SMNVEV (reference sequence). CDR3 bases: TGTGCCAGCAGTCCAATCGGTCTAGCGGGGCCCACCGGGGAGCTGTTTTTT. The encoded protein is CASSPIGLAGPTGELFF.

The rearrangement links TRBV29-1 to TRBJ2-7; D might be TRBD2 (6 bases). V was shortened by 1 base and J by 7 bases, with 20 bases between the two germline ends. Germline V gene data show CDR1 as SQVTM and CDR2 as ANQGSEA. This CDR3 spans 15 amino acids. In nucleotides, the CDR3 is TGCAGCGTTGAAGTCGTAGCGGCGGGCACGGGGGAGCAGTACTTC. Translation: CSVEVVAAGTGEQYF.

The chain is built from TRBV19 and TRBJ1-5, with D possibly matching TRBD1 (5 bases). CDR3 length: 15 residues. CDR1 and CDR2 (germline): LNHDA, SQIVND (reference sequence). Trimming pared 1 base from V and 7 bases from J, leaving 14 bases between. CDR3 DNA: TGTGCCAGTAGTATAGGAACCACAGGTAAACAGCCCCAGCATTTT. Protein product: CASSIGTTGKQPQHF.

V and J are TRBV28 and TRBJ1-5; D is possibly TRBD1 (6 bases). Between the trimmed V and J ends, which lost 5 bases and 7 bases, there was a span of 12 bases. Germline CDR1 MDHEN, CDR2 SYDVKM. This CDR3 is 13 amino acids long. CDR3 nucleotides: TGTGCCAGCAGTGCGGGGGCAGGGCAGCCCCAGCATTTT. This translates into CASSAGAGQPQHF.

The J gene is TRBJ2-2, the V gene TRBV5-1; 10 positions agree with TRBD2. The CDR3 loop spans 19 amino acids. The J segment lost 3 bases and the V segment lost 0 bases, leaving 11 bases of the junction unmatched. Germline V gives CDR1 SGHRS, CDR2 YFSETQ. This chain's CDR3 is CASSLETSGLIGHTGELFF. For the CDR3, the DNA is TGCGCCAGCAGCTTGGAGACTAGCGGGTTGATAGGTCACACCGGGGAGCTGTTTTTT.

This clone was picked up one time. V gene TRBV4-2 combines with J gene TRBJ2-2, with 10 bases aligning to TRBD1. In germline, CDR1 is LGHNA, CDR2 YNFKEQ. V was pared by 3 bases and J by 5 bases, with 6 bases of the junction left unmatched. This CDR3 is 16 amino acids long. The CDR3 DNA reads as TGTGCCAGCAGCCATGCCGGGACAGGGGTAACCGGGGAGCTGTTTTTT. The encoded protein is CASSHAGTGVTGELFF.

V and J are TRBV5-1 and TRBJ1-1, with a possible D match to TRBD1 (6 bases). Trimming removed 3 bases at V and 1 base at J, with 10 bases between. Germline CDR1 is SGHRS and CDR2 is YFSETQ. The CDR3 loop spans 14 amino acids. The CDR3 protein is CASSSHRENTEAFF. The DNA of the CDR3 is TGCGCCAGCAGCTCGCACAGGGAGAACACTGAAGCTTTCTTT. The full variable domain, completed using reference TRBV5-1 and TRBJ1-1, is KAGVTQTPRYLIKTRGQQVTLSCSPISGHRSVSWYQQTPGQGLQFLFEYFSETQRNKGNFPGRFSGRQFSNSRSEMNVSTLELGDSALYLCASSSHRENTEAFFGQGTRLTVV.

This chain links TRBV29-1 with TRBJ2-7, with D possibly being TRBD1 (7 bases). This CDR3 contains 14 residues. Trimming shortened V by 5 bases and J by 1 base, and 15 bases separated the two germline ends. Germline values: CDR1 SQVTM, CDR2 ANQGSEA. CDR3 sequence (DNA): TGCAGCGTTATATCGCAGGGGGGATCCTACGAGCAGTACTTC. Its translation: CSVISQGGSYEQYF.

With regard to this clone: The same CDR3 can be traced to other DNA sequences in this sample. CDR3 in DNA: TGTGCCAGTAGCCCGCTAGCGGGAGCTCGGAATGAGCAGTTCTTC. Protein product: CASSPLAGARNEQFF. The chain joins TRBV19 to TRBJ2-1, with 10 nucleotides matching TRBD2. V was pared by 6 bases and J by 7 bases, with 9 bases of the junction left unmatched. CDR1 is LNHDA, CDR2 SQIVND, per germline (reference sequence). This CDR3 comprises 15 residues.

V gene TRBV11-3 combines with J gene TRBJ2-2; TRBD2 matches at 9 bases. V gave up 5 bases and J gave up 5 bases; unmatched junction bases: 18. Germline V CDR1 and CDR2: SGHNT, YENEEA. The CDR3 sequence is 19 residues long. CDR3 DNA: TGTGCCAGCAGCGGCATGGGGGTAGCGGGAGTGGGATGGACCGGGGAGCTGTTTTTT. Translation: CASSGMGVAGVGWTGELFF. Full variable domain (remainder filled in from reference TRBV11-3 and TRBJ2-2): EAGVVQSPRYKIIEKKQPVAFWCNPISGHNTLYWYLQNLGQGPELLIRYENEEAVDDSQLPKDRFSAERLKGVDSTLKIQPAELGDSAVYLCASSGMGVAGVGWTGELFFGEGSRLTVL.

This chain uses TRBV7-2 with TRBJ2-7, with D maybe TRBD1 (6 bases). The CDR3 has 16 amino acids. Trimming took 1 base from V and 4 from J, leaving 17 bases between them. The germline V gene has CDR1 SGHTA and CDR2 FQGNSA. CDR3 nucleotides: TGTGCCAGCAGCTTAGATCCGGCAGGGGTGGAGTACGAGCAGTACTTC. It translates to CASSLDPAGVEYEQYF.

The rearrangement uses TRBV6-6 and TRBJ1-2, with 7 positions matching TRBD1. CDR3 length equals 16 residues. Germline trimming cut 6 bases from V and 4 bases from J; bases unmatched to any gene: 14. The V gene's germline CDR1 is MNHNY and CDR2 SVGAGI (reference sequence). CDR3 DNA sequence: TGTGCCAGCAGCTCCACCGGGACAGTGGCCATCTATGGCTACACCTTC. As protein: CASSSTGTVAIYGYTF.

This chain links TRBV7-9 with TRBJ2-7; the D gene is possibly TRBD1 (5 bases). Trimming pared 5 bases from V and 1 base from J, leaving 15 bases between. The germline gives CDR1 SEHNR, CDR2 FQNEAQ (reference sequence). The CDR3 consists of 15 residues. CDR3 sequence reads: CASSLPGRVSYEQYF. The CDR3 DNA reads TGTGCCAGCAGCCTCCCGGGCAGGGTATCCTACGAGCAGTACTTC.

The chain recombines TRBV28 with TRBJ2-5; unclear D gene. CDR1 is MDHEN, CDR2 SYDVKM, per germline. CDR3 length: 11 amino acids. The germline V and J ends were trimmed by 7 bases and 10 bases, with 13 bases remaining between them. CDR3 protein: CASTREKDQYF. CDR3 DNA: TGTGCCAGCACCCGAGAGAAAGACCAGTACTTC.

This chain links TRBV6-1 with TRBJ1-3; no clear D gene. The germline gives CDR1 MNHNS, CDR2 SASEGT. V was trimmed by 6 bases and J by 0 bases, leaving 9 bases between them. The CDR3 totals 14 residues. CDR3 loop: CASSPSFSGNTIYF. The CDR3 region has the DNA TGTGCCAGCAGCCCCTCCTTCTCTGGAAACACCATATATTTT.

V is TRBV6-5 and J is TRBJ2-7, with 7 bases identical to TRBD2. Germline V gene sequence: CDR1 MNHEY, CDR2 SVGAGI. The CDR3 runs to 15 residues. V trimming: 0 bases; J trimming: 3 bases; junction bases outside the gene matches: 5. CDR3 bases: TGTGCCAGCAGTTACTCGGGAGCGGGGAGCTACGAGCAGTACTTC. The encoded protein is CASSYSGAGSYEQYF.

The chain links TRBV21-1 to TRBJ2-7; the tabulated D call, TRBD1, remains unverified against the DNA. TRBV21-1 is a listed pseudogene. The CDR3 is 16 residues long. CDR3 sequence reads: CASSKAGTGSSYEQYF. CDR3 DNA: TGTGCCAGCAGCAAAGCCGGGACAGGTTCCTCCTACGAGCAGTACTTC.

The V gene is TRBV6-4, the J gene TRBJ2-1, with D maybe TRBD2 (5 bases). Germline lookup yields CDR1 MRHNA and CDR2 SNTAGT. The ends were cut back, 5 bases at V and 7 bases at J, with 24 bases in the middle. The CDR3 contains 17 residues. CDR3 protein: CASSPTRLRGSWNEQFF. The CDR3 DNA is TGTGCCAGCAGTCCCACTAGGCTTAGAGGATCTTGGAATGAGCAGTTCTTC.

This chain joins TRBV19 and TRBJ1-1; D ambiguous. The V end lost 3 bases, the J end lost 4 bases, and 15 bases lay between the germline ends. The CDR3 is 15 amino acids. CDR1 LNHDA and CDR2 SQIVND come from the germline V gene (reference sequence). This chain's CDR3 is CASSIREEGGTEAFF. In DNA form, the CDR3 reads TGTGCCAGTAGTATTAGGGAGGAGGGAGGCACTGAAGCTTTCTTT.

J is TRBJ1-2 and V is TRBV6-5; 7 bases are shared with TRBD1. The germline V gene encodes CDR1 MNHEY and CDR2 SVGAGI. The length of the CDR3 is 15 residues. Trimming at V came to 6 bases and at J to 6 bases, leaving 13 bases not matched to a gene. The CDR3 DNA reads TGTGCCAGCAGCCTGGGCCCCCGGGACAGCCATGGCTACACCTTC. It specifies CASSLGPRDSHGYTF.

This sequence joins TRBV13 and TRBJ1-2; D gene unclear. CDR1 is PRHDT, CDR2 FYEKMQ, per germline (reference sequence). The V end was cut by 5 bases, the J end by 5 bases, with 15 bases between. The CDR3 has 14 residues. The CDR3: CASSPREGGYGYTF. CDR3 nucleotide sequence: TGTGCCAGCAGCCCCCGAGAGGGAGGGTATGGCTACACCTTC. Full variable domain (outside the CDR3, taken from reference TRBV13 and TRBJ1-2): AAGVIQSPRHLIKEKRETATLKCYPIPRHDTVYWYQQGPGQDPQFLISFYEKMQSDKGSIPDRFSAQQFSDYHSELNMSSLELGDSALYFCASSPREGGYGYTFGSGTRLTVV.

The chain carries TRBV5-6 and TRBJ1-2; a weak D match, TRBD1 (5 bases). Germline CDR1 reads SGHDT; CDR2 reads YYEEEE. The CDR3 contains 15 residues. V lost 3 bases to trimming and J lost 4 bases, with 16 bases between them. The CDR3 sequence is CASSSSTGLSYGYTF. The CDR3 DNA reads as TGTGCCAGCAGCTCTTCGACGGGACTCAGCTATGGCTACACCTTC.

This clone came up once. The genes are TRBV19 and TRBJ1-1, with 7 positions matching TRBD1. The CDR3 runs 14 residues. The ends lost 7 bases at V and 7 bases at J; junction bases unmatched: 12. Germline V CDR1 and CDR2: LNHDA, SQIVND (reference sequence). Written as DNA, the CDR3 is TGTGCCAGTATCGACGCAGGGGGATCCGATGAAGCTTTCTTT. As protein: CASIDAGGSDEAFF.

The CDR3 bases are TGCGCCAGCAGCTTGGAGGACAGAAACCAAGAGACCCAGTACTTC. Translating gives CASSLEDRNQETQYF. This chain uses TRBV5-1 with TRBJ2-5; maybe TRBD1 (6 bases). The CDR3 runs 15 residues. V gave up 0 bases and J gave up 0 bases, with 9 bases separating them. The germline V gene has CDR1 SGHRS and CDR2 YFSETQ.

The J gene is TRBJ2-1, the V gene TRBV28, with 7 bases identical to TRBD2. This CDR3 region has 14 residues. The V segment lost 3 bases and the J segment 7 bases; nucleotides outside the gene matches: 6. The germline V gene has CDR1 MDHEN and CDR2 SYDVKM. The CDR3 loop is CASSFGGVENEQFF. In DNA form, the CDR3 reads TGTGCCAGCAGTTTTGGGGGGGTAGAAAATGAGCAGTTCTTC.

The V call is TRBV6-5, the J call TRBJ2-4; D is uncertain. V lost 3 bases and J lost 6, with 12 bases in between. The length of the CDR3 is 14 residues. Germline V gene data show CDR1 as MNHEY and CDR2 as SVGAGI. CDR3 residues: CASSYSPNLNIQYF. The CDR3, as DNA: TGTGCCAGCAGTTATAGTCCTAATTTAAACATTCAGTACTTC.

The CDR3 bases are TGCGCCAGCAGCCAAGGGGCAGTGAACACTGAAGCTTTCTTT. It yields the protein CASSQGAVNTEAFF. The V call is TRBV4-3, the J call TRBJ1-1; D gene unclear. Germline V gives CDR1 LGHNA, CDR2 YSLEER. The CDR3 runs to 14 residues. V gave up 1 base and J gave up 0 bases, with 6 bases separating them.

The rearrangement uses TRBV28 and TRBJ2-1, with 7 bases that match TRBD2. This CDR3 comprises 14 residues. CDR1 and CDR2 from the germline V gene are MDHEN and SYDVKM. Trimming removed 1 base from V and 7 bases from J; junction bases left unmatched: 4. The CDR3 protein is CASSLLGGMNEQFF. CDR3 DNA sequence: TGTGCCAGCAGTTTATTGGGGGGGATGAATGAGCAGTTCTTC.